Below, 32 T cell receptor beta chains from the same sample are listed, as sequenced in a study of control samples from healthy donors and cancer patients. Profiled with immunoSEQ multiplex PCR; TCRdb holds only in-frame clones, not every one. In the table there are roughly 190,000 clones, roughly nine tenths of which are singletons. Sequenced input: blood. The receptors were sampled from a young man in good health.

V usage is TRBV7-9 and J usage is TRBJ2-3; no clear D. The V end lost 7 bases, the J end lost 0 bases, and 14 bases lay between the germline ends. This CDR3 has 15 amino acids. Germline V gene lookup returns CDR1 SEHNR and CDR2 FQNEAQ (reference sequence). CDR3 DNA: TGTGCCAGCACCACGGTCCCTTCTAGCACAGATACGCAGTATTTT. Its protein is CASTTVPSSTDTQYF.

The V call is TRBV27, the J call TRBJ1-5; 9 positions match TRBD1. This CDR3 spans 14 amino acids. Germline V gives CDR1 MNHEY, CDR2 SMNVEV (reference sequence). Trimming removed 9 bases from V and 3 bases from J; junction bases left unmatched: 6. The CDR3: CASRTGAINQPQHF. CDR3 nucleotide sequence: TGTGCCAGTAGGACAGGGGCCATCAATCAGCCCCAGCATTTT.

This chain's CDR3 is CASSPGEGKLFF. The CDR3 nucleotides read TGTGCCAGCTCACCCGGGGAAGGAAAACTGTTTTTT. V gene TRBV18 combines with J gene TRBJ1-4; D call uncertain. Germline assignment: CDR1 KGHSH and CDR2 LQKENI. The V gene lost 3 bases and the J gene lost 10 bases, with 9 bases spanning the gap. CDR3 size: 12 residues.

CDR3 bases: TGTGCCAGCAGCCTACCTAGGGTCGGGGGGCCGTTCTTC. Residues: CASSLPRVGGPFF. The V call is TRBV6-6, the J call TRBJ2-1, with D possibly being TRBD2 (7 bases). Germline CDR1 reads MNHNY; CDR2 reads SVGAGI (reference sequence). The CDR3 consists of 13 residues. V gave up 6 bases and J gave up 15 bases, with 21 bases separating them.

With regard to this clone: An end of the junction does not agree with germline; a read error may underlie this. This chain joins TRBV3-1 (or the pseudogene TRBV3-2) and TRBJ1-5; unclear D gene. Looked up from germline, CDR1 is LGHDT and CDR2 is YNNKEL (reference sequence). The CDR3 loop spans 14 amino acids. The CDR3 is CASSQAGSSQPQHF. As DNA, the CDR3 is TGTGCCAGCAGCCAAGCGGGGAGCAGTCAGCCCCAGCATTTT.

The chain combines TRBV11-3 with TRBJ2-7, with D maybe TRBD2 (6 bases). In germline, CDR1 is SGHNT, CDR2 YENEEA. V lost 1 base to trimming and J lost 2 bases, with 12 bases between them. CDR3 size: 15 residues. DNA of the CDR3: TGTGCCAGCAGCTTAGTGGCGGGGTTTCCCTACGAGCAGTACTTC. Its translation is CASSLVAGFPYEQYF. Together with reference TRBV11-3 and TRBJ2-7, the CDR3 gives the full variable domain: EAGVVQSPRYKIIEKKQPVAFWCNPISGHNTLYWYLQNLGQGPELLIRYENEEAVDDSQLPKDRFSAERLKGVDSTLKIQPAELGDSAVYLCASSLVAGFPYEQYFGPGTRLTVT.

This chain links TRBV2 with TRBJ1-5; TRBD1 is a possible D gene (6 bases). The CDR3 extends over 14 amino acids. CDR1 and CDR2 (germline): SNHLY, FYNNEI. V was shortened by 8 bases and J by 4 bases, with 15 bases between the two germline ends. The CDR3: CASGDDRKNQPQHF. In DNA form, the CDR3 reads TGTGCCAGCGGGGATGACAGGAAGAATCAGCCCCAGCATTTT.

J is TRBJ1-2 and V is TRBV6-5; no clear D gene. V gave up 0 bases and J gave up 4 bases, with 9 bases separating them. Germline values: CDR1 MNHEY, CDR2 SVGAGI. The length of the CDR3 is 14 residues. This CDR3 is CASSYSSSFYGYTF. CDR3 DNA: TGTGCCAGCAGTTACTCCTCTTCGTTCTATGGCTACACCTTC.

This clone has a single count. V usage is TRBV7-2 and J usage is TRBJ1-2; D possibly corresponds to TRBD1 (6 bases). Germline CDR1 is SGHTA and CDR2 is FQGNSA. Trimming removed 1 base at V and 5 bases at J, with 14 bases between. This CDR3 comprises 15 residues. CDR3 amino acids: CASSLGTDVGYGYTF. The DNA of the CDR3 is TGTGCCAGCAGCTTAGGGACAGATGTTGGGTATGGCTACACCTTC. Full variable domain (outside the CDR3, taken from reference TRBV7-2 and TRBJ1-2): GAGVSQSPSNKVTEKGKDVELRCDPISGHTALYWYRQSLGQGLEFLIYFQGNSAPDKSGLPSDRFSAERTGGSVSTLTIQRTQQEDSAVYLCASSLGTDVGYGYTFGSGTRLTVV.

This clone was observed a single time. The V gene is TRBV7-9, the J gene TRBJ2-1, with D possibly matching TRBD1 (6 bases). Trimming stripped 1 base from V and 4 bases from J, with 8 bases between. The CDR3 runs to 14 residues. Germline CDR1 reads SEHNR; CDR2 reads FQNEAQ (reference sequence). The CDR3 region is CASSLDRGYNEQFF. In DNA, the CDR3 is TGTGCCAGCAGCTTAGATAGGGGGTACAATGAGCAGTTCTTC.

This clone has a handful of counts. The genes are TRBV5-6 and TRBJ1-6, with unresolved D. The CDR3 loop spans 15 amino acids. Trimming removed 4 bases from V and 7 bases from J, with 15 bases in between. Germline V gives CDR1 SGHDT, CDR2 YYEEEE. Written as DNA, the CDR3 is TGTGCCAGCAGCCCCGAGGGCAGTTACAATTCACCCCTCCACTTT. Encoded protein: CASSPEGSYNSPLHF.

The V and J genes are TRBV2 and TRBJ2-5; D unresolved. The CDR3 loop spans 15 amino acids. V gave up 3 bases and J gave up 2 bases, with 13 bases separating them. Germline loops: CDR1 SNHLY, CDR2 FYNNEI. DNA of the CDR3: TGTGCCAGCAGTGAGCAGCAGGTTGGACAAGAGACCCAGTACTTC. It translates to CASSEQQVGQETQYF.

This chain uses TRBV11-2 with TRBJ1-3, with D maybe TRBD1 (6 bases). CDR3 length: 16 residues. CDR1 SGHAT and CDR2 FQNNGV come from the germline V gene. The V gene lost 2 bases and the J gene lost 3 bases, with 14 bases spanning the gap. CDR3 bases: TGTGCCAGCAGCTTACACAGGGTTGTTGGTGGAAACACCATATATTTT. This gives the protein CASSLHRVVGGNTIYF. The complete variable domain, with remaining parts taken from reference TRBV11-2 and TRBJ1-3, reads EAGVAQSPRYKIIEKRQSVAFWCNPISGHATLYWYQQILGQGPKLLIQFQNNGVVDDSQLPKDRFSAERLKGVDSTLKIQPAKLEDSAVYLCASSLHRVVGGNTIYFGEGSWLTVV.

This clone was observed a single time. The chain couples TRBV9 to TRBJ1-2; D is perhaps TRBD1 (6 bases). CDR3 length equals 13 residues. Trimming took 5 bases from V and 8 from J, leaving 16 bases between them. Germline V gives CDR1 SGDLS, CDR2 YYNGEE. CDR3 sequence (DNA): TGTGCCAGCAGTGGGGGGCCCGGCCGAGGCTACACCTTC. Translating it yields CASSGGPGRGYTF.

CDR3 DNA sequence: TGTGCCAGCAGCTTACCCCGGGACAGGGGACCACACTATGGCTACACCTTC. It specifies CASSLPRDRGPHYGYTF. The V call is TRBV7-9, the J call TRBJ1-2; 10 bases align to TRBD1. The V and J ends lost 2 bases and 3 bases, in that order; junction bases with no gene match: 9. The CDR3 extends over 17 amino acids. Germline CDR1 is SEHNR and CDR2 is FQNEAQ (reference sequence).

This chain uses TRBV2 with TRBJ2-4, with no clear D. This CDR3 region has 14 residues. The V end was cut by 3 bases, the J end by 8 bases, with 14 bases between. Germline V gene data show CDR1 as SNHLY and CDR2 as FYNNEI. The DNA for the CDR3 is TGTGCCAGCAGTGATCAGTCTTGGCGGCACATTCAGTACTTC. This sequence encodes CASSDQSWRHIQYF. Full variable domain (remainder filled in from reference TRBV2 and TRBJ2-4): EPEVTQTPSHQVTQMGQEVILRCVPISNHLYFYWYRQILGQKVEFLVSFYNNEISEKSEIFDDQFSVERPDGSNFTLKIRSTKLEDSAMYFCASSDQSWRHIQYFGAGTRLSVL.

This chain connects TRBV5-1 to TRBJ2-6; tentative D call: TRBD1 (5 bases). The CDR3 is 16 residues long. With 1 base removed from V and 2 bases from J, the gap between germline ends came to 10 bases. Germline CDR1 SGHRS, CDR2 YFSETQ. CDR3 in amino acids: CASSLQGIPGANVLTF. Here the CDR3 DNA reads TGCGCCAGCAGCTTGCAGGGAATCCCTGGGGCCAACGTCCTGACTTTC.

In this sample, this clone turned up once. This chain joins TRBV5-4 and TRBJ2-3; 7 bases match TRBD2. This CDR3 comprises 18 residues. The V gene's germline CDR1 is SGHNT and CDR2 YYREEE (reference sequence). After removal of 0 bases from V and 10 bases from J, the junction contained 20 bases not matched to a gene. The CDR3 nucleotides read TGTGCCAGCAGCTTGGGGGGACGACTAGCAAGTGAGACAAAGGCGCAGTATTTT. It codes for CASSLGGRLASETKAQYF.

The gene calls are TRBV14 and TRBJ2-7; D is ambiguous. The CDR3 has 12 amino acids. V was pared by 2 bases and J by 3 bases, with 5 bases between. The germline V gene has CDR1 SGHDN and CDR2 FVKESK. DNA for the CDR3: TGTGCCAGCAGCCAATTCGACTACGAGCAGTACTTC. Amino acid sequence: CASSQFDYEQYF.

The chain has TRBV19 and TRBJ1-2; no definite D call. V was trimmed by 5 bases and J by 5 bases, leaving 12 bases between them. Germline CDR1 LNHDA, CDR2 SQIVND (reference sequence). CDR3 length: 13 residues. CDR3 protein: CASSPPGYYGYTF. The CDR3 DNA reads as TGTGCCAGTAGTCCACCGGGATATTATGGCTACACCTTC.

The chain carries TRBV5-1 and TRBJ1-1; 8 bases match TRBD1. Losses at the gene ends were 4 bases for V and 10 bases for J; bases not matched to a gene: 6. Germline V gene sequence: CDR1 SGHRS, CDR2 YFSETQ. The CDR3 runs 12 residues. This CDR3 reads CASSAGQGAAFF. The DNA for the CDR3 is TGCGCCAGCAGCGCCGGTCAGGGGGCAGCTTTCTTT.

The chain links TRBV18 to TRBJ1-1; no clear D. The CDR3 covers 15 residues. V dropped 5 bases and J dropped 1 base, with 14 bases sitting between them. CDR1 is KGHSH, CDR2 LQKENI, per germline. In nucleotides, the CDR3 is TGTGCCAGCTCAGACCGATTCTCGGGGAACACTGAAGCTTTCTTT. Translating gives CASSDRFSGNTEAFF. The full variable domain, with the rest looked up from reference TRBV18 and TRBJ1-1, is NAGVMQNPRHLVRRRGQEARLRCSPMKGHSHVYWYRQLPEEGLKFMVYLQKENIIDESGMPKERFSAEFPKEGPSILRIQQVVRGDSAAYFCASSDRFSGNTEAFFGQGTRLTVV.

The genes are TRBV4-2 and TRBJ2-3; 8 bases fit TRBD2. There are 17 residues in the CDR3. The germline gives CDR1 LGHNA, CDR2 YNFKEQ. After removal of 1 base from V and 5 bases from J, the junction contained 11 bases not matched to a gene. The CDR3: CASSQALGGASRDTQYF. CDR3 DNA sequence: TGTGCCAGCAGCCAAGCACTCGGGGGGGCTTCTAGAGATACGCAGTATTTT.

The chain is built from TRBV3-1 (or the pseudogene TRBV3-2) and TRBJ2-1, with 14 bases aligning to TRBD2. Germline CDR1 LGHDT, CDR2 YNNKEL (reference sequence). V lost 5 bases to trimming and J lost 7 bases; unmatched junction nucleotides: 10. This CDR3 comprises 17 residues. CDR3 amino acids: CASSVPRLAGGLNEQFF. The CDR3 DNA reads TGTGCCAGCAGCGTCCCCCGACTAGCGGGGGGGCTAAATGAGCAGTTCTTC.

The genes are TRBV15 and TRBJ1-2; D perhaps matches TRBD1 (5 bases). This CDR3 contains 15 residues. V was shortened by 5 bases and J by 4 bases, with 17 bases between the two germline ends. Germline loops: CDR1 LNHNV, CDR2 YYDKDF (reference sequence). DNA of the CDR3: TGTGCCACCAGCGGGGGAGGGAACCCCAGCTATGGCTACACCTTC. Translation gives CATSGGGNPSYGYTF.

In this sample, this clone turned up a few times. The V call is TRBV5-1, the J call TRBJ2-3, with 12 bases identical to TRBD2. Trimming at V came to 3 bases and at J to 3 bases, leaving 2 bases not matched to a gene. The length of the CDR3 is 15 residues. Germline assignment: CDR1 SGHRS and CDR2 YFSETQ. The chain's CDR3 is CASSSLAGGTDTQYF. CDR3 DNA: TGCGCCAGCAGCTCACTAGCGGGGGGAACAGATACGCAGTATTTT.

The V and J genes are TRBV6-5 and TRBJ1-5; no clear D. The germline V gene has CDR1 MNHEY and CDR2 SVGAGI. Between the trimmed V and J ends, which lost 5 bases and 1 base, there was a span of 12 bases. CDR3 size: 15 residues. The CDR3 sequence is CASSTSGISNQPQHF. CDR3 nucleotides: TGTGCCAGCAGTACCTCAGGAATAAGCAATCAGCCCCAGCATTTT.

The J gene is TRBJ1-1, the V gene TRBV27; D not certain. This CDR3 region has 11 residues. Trimming took off 2 bases at V and 11 bases at J, with 9 bases between the two ends. Germline-derived CDR1 and CDR2 are MNHEY and SMNVEV (reference sequence). The CDR3 here is CASSLRGVAFF. CDR3 sequence (DNA): TGTGCCAGCAGTTTACGGGGTGTCGCTTTCTTT.

V usage is TRBV19 and J usage is TRBJ1-1, with TRBD1 matching over 10 bases. CDR1 and CDR2 from the germline V gene are LNHDA and SQIVND (reference sequence). The CDR3 loop spans 16 amino acids. V dropped 4 bases and J dropped 2; count of bases not matched to a gene: 7. The CDR3 DNA reads TGTGCCAGTAGTACGACAGGGGGCCGGGCTAACACTGAAGCTTTCTTT. Encoded protein: CASSTTGGRANTEAFF.

This clone was detected only a few times. V usage is TRBV6-1 and J usage is TRBJ1-6; D not resolved. From germline, CDR1 is MNHNS and CDR2 SASEGT. V was cut by 1 base and J by 6 bases, with 10 bases left in between. CDR3 length equals 15 residues. CDR3 loop: CASSEGQRGNSPLHF. The CDR3 DNA reads TGTGCCAGCAGTGAAGGGCAGAGAGGTAATTCACCCCTCCACTTT.

About this clone itself: At one end the junction does not follow the germline gene, possibly because of a read error. The chain has TRBV12-3 or TRBV12-4 and TRBJ2-1; no firm D call. This CDR3 has 13 amino acids. The CDR3, as DNA: TGTGCCGGCAGCTTCAGACTGATTGGGGAGCAGTTCTTC. Its protein is CAGSFRLIGEQFF.

The V gene is TRBV7-6, the J gene TRBJ2-7, with 10 bases lining up with TRBD2. Unmatched junction bases numbered 4, after V lost 5 bases and J lost 0 bases. The CDR3 totals 15 residues. CDR1 is SGHVS, CDR2 FNYEAQ, per germline. DNA for the CDR3: TGTGCCAGCAGCAGCGGGAGGGGGAGCTCCTACGAGCAGTACTTC. The encoded protein is CASSSGRGSSYEQYF.